The 10 T cell receptor beta chains listed next were all sequenced from one sample in a study of blood T cells in healthy people across ages. It was with a sample-barcoded 5' primer and a J-beta primer mix that a second PCR of about 7 to 12 cycles was run. One entry per CDR3 protein results from TCRdb running MiXCR on the 5' RACE reads. Here the sample spans around 990,000 distinct CDR3 sequences, around two fifths being singletons. The sample consisted of blood. The origin of the receptors is a man younger than 35 in good health.

The chain combines TRBV4-3 with TRBJ1-5, with D uncertain. Germline CDR1 LGHNA, CDR2 YSLEER. V dropped 3 bases and J dropped 6 bases, with 15 bases sitting between them. The CDR3 is 15 residues long. The CDR3 region has the DNA TGCGCCAGCAGCCAGGAGATTGTCCAATTTCAGCCCCAGCATTTT. Its translation is CASSQEIVQFQPQHF.

The chain joins TRBV6-2 or TRBV6-3 to TRBJ2-3, with a tentative D call TRBD2 (5 bases). V shed 0 bases and J shed 3 bases, with 13 bases lying between them. The CDR3 runs to 16 residues. The germline CDR1 and CDR2 sequences are MNHEY and SVGEGT. CDR3 sequence: CASSYSRAGLTDTQYF. Written as DNA, the CDR3 is TGTGCCAGCAGTTACTCTAGGGCGGGCCTAACAGATACGCAGTATTTT.

The chain is built from TRBV28 and TRBJ2-5, with D tentatively TRBD1 (6 bases). Trimming removed 5 bases from V and 4 bases from J, with 11 bases in between. Germline CDR1 MDHEN, CDR2 SYDVKM. The CDR3 spans 13 residues. CDR3 coding DNA: TGTGCCAGCAGTGATACAGGGTTAGAGACCCAGTACTTC. Translation: CASSDTGLETQYF.

The V call is TRBV20-1, the J call TRBJ2-3, with D perhaps matching TRBD1 (5 bases). CDR3 length: 13 residues. CDR1 is DFQATT, CDR2 SNEGSKA, per germline (reference sequence). V was cut by 5 bases and J by 1 base, with 10 bases left in between. The CDR3 reads CSALKGGTDTQYF. DNA for the CDR3: TGCAGTGCTTTAAAAGGGGGCACAGATACGCAGTATTTT.

Here the CDR3 DNA reads TGTGCCTGGGGGGGCTCGACTGAAGCTTTCTTT. Its protein is CAWGGSTEAFF. The V and J genes are TRBV30 and TRBJ1-1, with a tentative D call TRBD1 (6 bases). V gave up 5 bases and J gave up 5 bases, with 9 bases separating them. The length of the CDR3 is 11 residues. Per germline, CDR1 GTSNPN and CDR2 SVGIG (reference sequence).

This chain joins TRBV5-1 and TRBJ2-1; D is ambiguous. This CDR3 has 13 residues. CDR1 and CDR2 (germline): SGHRS, YFSETQ. The V gene lost 1 base and the J gene lost 10 bases, with 12 bases spanning the gap. CDR3 residues: CASSLISEEEQFF. For the CDR3, the DNA is TGCGCCAGCAGCTTGATATCCGAGGAGGAGCAGTTCTTC.

This clonotype has at least ten counts. The chain is built from TRBV4-3 and TRBJ2-5; no reliable D call. This CDR3 spans 12 amino acids. The germline V gene encodes CDR1 LGHNA and CDR2 YSLEER. Trimming cost V 4 bases and J 5 bases, with 8 bases left between them. CDR3 region: CASSLTRETQYF. DNA for the CDR3: TGCGCCAGCAGCCTCACAAGGGAGACCCAGTACTTC.

In regard to this clonotype: This clone may be a read error of a much larger clone one base away. This chain's CDR3 is CASSPLAGVNNEQYF. In DNA form, the CDR3 reads TGTGCCAGCAGCCCCCTAGCGGGGGTTAACAATGAGCAGTACTTC. V usage is TRBV4-2 and J usage is TRBJ2-7; TRBD2 agrees at 10 bases. Germline V gives CDR1 LGHNA, CDR2 YNFKEQ. This CDR3 has 15 residues. With 4 bases clipped from V and 7 bases from J, the junction kept 10 bases outside the gene matches.

The chain couples TRBV12-3 or TRBV12-4 to TRBJ1-2, with 7 positions matching TRBD1. V lost 3 bases to trimming and J lost 4 bases; unmatched junction nucleotides: 11. The CDR3 totals 16 residues. The CDR3 nucleotides are TGTGCCAGCAGTTTCGTTTCGGGACAGCATTTCTATGGCTACACCTTC. It encodes CASSFVSGQHFYGYTF.

The chain carries TRBV20-1 and TRBJ2-3, with D tentatively TRBD2 (7 bases). The CDR3 length is 14 residues. V dropped 0 bases and J dropped 10 bases, with 17 bases sitting between them. Germline V CDR1 and CDR2: DFQATT, SNEGSKA (reference sequence). CDR3 DNA: TGCAGTGCTAGAGATGGGGCGGGGGCCCATGCGCAGTATTTT. It is translated as CSARDGAGAHAQYF.